The clone carrying this TCR beta chain has more than one count but fewer than ten. TCRdb used MiXCR to reprocess the 5' RACE reads, holding one entry per CDR3 protein. The sample includes about 20,000 distinct CDR3 sequences, about 9% seen only once; the top ten take 30% to 45%. The time point denotes: blood at routine non-recurrence follow-up after resection. The sample comes from a study of spatial heterogeneity in lung cancer. The CDR3 is made up of 16 amino acids. Germline CDR1 reads LGHNA; CDR2 reads YSLEER. Trimming removed 0 bases at V and 1 base at J, with 7 bases between. This TCR derives from a female donor with early-stage non-small cell lung cancer. The chain employs TRBV4-3 and TRBJ2-6; D ambiguous. The starting material was PBMCs, obtained at follow-up. CDR3 nucleotide sequence: TGCGCCAGCAGCCAAGATTTGACGTCTGGGGCCAACGTCCTGACTTTC. Protein product: CASSQDLTSGANVLTF.